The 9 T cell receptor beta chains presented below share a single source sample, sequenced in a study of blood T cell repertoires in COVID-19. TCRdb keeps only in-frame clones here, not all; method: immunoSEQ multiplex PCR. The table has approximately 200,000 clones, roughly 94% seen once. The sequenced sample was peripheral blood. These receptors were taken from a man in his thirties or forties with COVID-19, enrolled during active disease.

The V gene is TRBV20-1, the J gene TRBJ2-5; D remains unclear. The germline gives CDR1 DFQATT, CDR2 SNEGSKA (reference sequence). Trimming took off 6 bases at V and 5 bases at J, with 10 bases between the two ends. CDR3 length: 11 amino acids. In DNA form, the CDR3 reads TGCAGTGCGAGACGGGTGGAGACCCAGTACTTC. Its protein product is CSARRVETQYF.

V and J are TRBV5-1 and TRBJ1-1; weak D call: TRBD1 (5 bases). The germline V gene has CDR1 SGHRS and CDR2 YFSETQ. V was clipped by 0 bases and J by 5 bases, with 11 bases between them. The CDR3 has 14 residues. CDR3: CASSLGQGATEAFF. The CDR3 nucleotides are TGCGCCAGCAGCTTGGGGCAGGGTGCAACTGAAGCTTTCTTT.

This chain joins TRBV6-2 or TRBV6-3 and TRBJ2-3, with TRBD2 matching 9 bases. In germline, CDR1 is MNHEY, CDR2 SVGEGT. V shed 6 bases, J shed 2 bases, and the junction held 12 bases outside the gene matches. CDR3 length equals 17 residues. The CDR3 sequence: CASSPPLGGGATDTQYF. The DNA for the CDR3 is TGTGCCAGCAGCCCTCCCTTAGGCGGGGGGGCCACAGATACGCAGTATTTT.

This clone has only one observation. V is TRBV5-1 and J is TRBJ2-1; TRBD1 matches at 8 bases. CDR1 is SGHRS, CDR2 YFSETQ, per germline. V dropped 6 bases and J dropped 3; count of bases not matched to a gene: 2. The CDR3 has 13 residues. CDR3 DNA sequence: TGCGCCAGCACGGGGACAGGCTACAATGAGCAGTTCTTC. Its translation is CASTGTGYNEQFF.

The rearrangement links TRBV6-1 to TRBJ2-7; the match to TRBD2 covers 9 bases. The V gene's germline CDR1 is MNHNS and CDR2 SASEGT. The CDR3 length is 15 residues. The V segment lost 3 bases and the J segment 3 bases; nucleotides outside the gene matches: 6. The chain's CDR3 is CASSDGSGGGYEQYF. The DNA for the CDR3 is TGTGCCAGCAGTGATGGTAGCGGGGGTGGCTACGAGCAGTACTTC.

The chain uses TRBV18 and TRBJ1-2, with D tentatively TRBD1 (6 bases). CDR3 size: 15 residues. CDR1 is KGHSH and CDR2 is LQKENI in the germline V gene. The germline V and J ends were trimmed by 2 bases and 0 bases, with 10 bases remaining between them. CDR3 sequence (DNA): TGTGCCAGCTCACCAGGGGGGGCGACTAACTATGGCTACACCTTC. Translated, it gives CASSPGGATNYGYTF.

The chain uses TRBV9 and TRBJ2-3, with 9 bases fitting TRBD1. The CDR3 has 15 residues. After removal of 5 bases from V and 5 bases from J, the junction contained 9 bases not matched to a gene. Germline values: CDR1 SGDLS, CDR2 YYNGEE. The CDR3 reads CASSETGGSIDTQYF. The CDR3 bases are TGTGCCAGCAGTGAAACAGGGGGCTCGATAGATACGCAGTATTTT.

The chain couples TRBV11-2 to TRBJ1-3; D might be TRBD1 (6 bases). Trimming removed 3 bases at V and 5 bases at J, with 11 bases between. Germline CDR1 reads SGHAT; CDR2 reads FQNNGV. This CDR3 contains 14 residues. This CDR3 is CASSFRGGRNTIYF. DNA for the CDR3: TGTGCCAGCAGCTTCAGAGGGGGAAGAAACACCATATATTTT.

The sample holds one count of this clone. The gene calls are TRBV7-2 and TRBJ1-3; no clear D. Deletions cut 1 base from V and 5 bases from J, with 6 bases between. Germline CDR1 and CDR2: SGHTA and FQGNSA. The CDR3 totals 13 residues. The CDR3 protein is CASSLDHRNTIYF. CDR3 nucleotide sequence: TGTGCCAGCAGCTTAGATCATCGAAACACCATATATTTT.